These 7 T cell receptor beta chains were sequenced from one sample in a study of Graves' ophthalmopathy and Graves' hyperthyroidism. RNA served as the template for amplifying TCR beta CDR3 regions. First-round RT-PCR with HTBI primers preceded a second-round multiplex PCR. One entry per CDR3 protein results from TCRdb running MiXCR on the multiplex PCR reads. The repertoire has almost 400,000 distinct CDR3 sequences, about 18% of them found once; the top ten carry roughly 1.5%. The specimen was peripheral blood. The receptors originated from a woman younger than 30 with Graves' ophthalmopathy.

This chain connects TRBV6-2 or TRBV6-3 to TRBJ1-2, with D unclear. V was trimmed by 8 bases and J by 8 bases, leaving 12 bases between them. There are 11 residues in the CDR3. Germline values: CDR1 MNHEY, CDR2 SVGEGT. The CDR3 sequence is CASYGLVGYTF. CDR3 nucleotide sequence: TGTGCCAGCTATGGCCTCGTGGGCTACACCTTC.

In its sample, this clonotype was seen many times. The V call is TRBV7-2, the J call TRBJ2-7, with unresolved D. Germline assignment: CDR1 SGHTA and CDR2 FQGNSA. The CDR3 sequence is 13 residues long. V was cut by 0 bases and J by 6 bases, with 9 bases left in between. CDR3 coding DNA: TGTGCCAGCAGCTTAGCGGGATACGGCGAGCAGTACTTC. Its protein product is CASSLAGYGEQYF.

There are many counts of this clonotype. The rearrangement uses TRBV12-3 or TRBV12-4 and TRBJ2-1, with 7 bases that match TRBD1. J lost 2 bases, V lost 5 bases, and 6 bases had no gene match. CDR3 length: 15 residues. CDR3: CASSQLGQTYNEQFF. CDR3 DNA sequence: TGTGCCAGCAGTCAGCTGGGACAGACCTACAATGAGCAGTTCTTC.

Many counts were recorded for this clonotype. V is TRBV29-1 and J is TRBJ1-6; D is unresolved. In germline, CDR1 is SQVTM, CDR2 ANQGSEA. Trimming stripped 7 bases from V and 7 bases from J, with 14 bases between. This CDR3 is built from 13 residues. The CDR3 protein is CSGQTSMNSPLHF. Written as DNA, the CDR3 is TGCAGCGGCCAAACCTCGATGAATTCACCCCTCCACTTT.

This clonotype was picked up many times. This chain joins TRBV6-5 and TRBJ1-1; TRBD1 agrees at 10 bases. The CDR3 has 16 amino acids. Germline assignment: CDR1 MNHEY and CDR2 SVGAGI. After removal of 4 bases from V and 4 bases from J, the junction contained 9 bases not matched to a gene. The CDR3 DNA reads TGTGCCAGCAGTTTTGGACAGGGGGGATTGAGCACTGAAGCTTTCTTT. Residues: CASSFGQGGLSTEAFF.

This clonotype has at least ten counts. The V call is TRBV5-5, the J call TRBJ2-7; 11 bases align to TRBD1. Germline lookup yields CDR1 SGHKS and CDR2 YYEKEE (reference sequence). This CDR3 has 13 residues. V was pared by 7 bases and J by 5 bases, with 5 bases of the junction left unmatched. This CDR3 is CASFRTGGNEQYF. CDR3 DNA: TGTGCCAGCTTCCGGACAGGGGGCAACGAGCAGTACTTC.

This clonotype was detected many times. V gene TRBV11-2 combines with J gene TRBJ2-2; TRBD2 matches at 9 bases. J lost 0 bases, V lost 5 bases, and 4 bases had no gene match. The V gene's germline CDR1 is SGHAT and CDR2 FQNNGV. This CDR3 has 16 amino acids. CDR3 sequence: CASSLLAGSNTGELFF. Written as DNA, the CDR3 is TGTGCCAGCAGCCTCCTAGCGGGATCGAACACCGGGGAGCTGTTTTTT.